A selection of T cell receptor beta chains follows, all from one sample in a study of blood T cell repertoires in COVID-19. Using immunoSEQ multiplex PCR, the repertoire was profiled, and TCRdb retains in-frame clones only, with some absent. The repertoire holds over 55,000 clones, roughly 80% seen once, with less than 4.5% in the top ten. Sequencing used PBMCs or T cells enriched from blood (not recorded which). These receptor sequences come from a woman in her forties with acute COVID-19. Each CDR3 is given with its conserved first and last residue. Fields, in order: V gene, J gene, clone size, D gene, CDR3 protein, CDR3 DNA. The D gene is left open where the match is weak. Clone size is stated in some rows and not others, as once, few, many or a class when expanded.

TRBV3-1/TRBV3-2	TRBJ1-3	.	.	CASSQLTALGNTIYF	TGTGCCAGCAGCCAATTGACAGCCCTAGGAAACACCATATATTTT
TRBV10-3	TRBJ2-6	.	.	CAISMGPRAGANVLTF	TGTGCCATCAGCATGGGCCCCAGGGCAGGGGCCAACGTCCTGACTTTC
TRBV7-3	TRBJ1-3	.	.	CASSLTVRDLRRWTLSGNTIYF	TGTGCCAGCAGCTTAACTGTTAGGGATCTCAGACGGTGGACTCTCTCTGGAAACACCATATATTTT
TRBV11-2	TRBJ1-3	few	TRBD1	CASSLGTGTGNTIYF	TGTGCCAGCAGCTTAGGGACAGGGACTGGAAACACCATATATTTT
TRBV29-1	TRBJ2-1	once	TRBD2	CSVEDLLAGGQTSYNEQFF	TGCAGCGTTGAAGATCTGCTAGCGGGAGGGCAAACGTCCTACAATGAGCAGTTCTTC
TRBV2	TRBJ1-6	.	TRBD1	CASQGAAHNNSPLHF	TGTGCCAGCCAGGGGGCGGCCCATAATAATTCACCCCTCCACTTT
TRBV28	TRBJ1-6	.	.	CASRTGVGRPLHF	TGTGCCAGCAGGACTGGGGTGGGGAGGCCCCTCCACTTT
TRBV6-5	TRBJ1-2	.	.	CASSYRQAGSGGYTF	TGTGCCAGCAGTTACCGGCAAGCAGGCTCAGGAGGCTACACCTTC
TRBV15	TRBJ1-3	.	.	CATRPGPGNTIYF	TGTGCCACCAGACCAGGGCCTGGAAACACCATATATTTT
TRBV24-1	TRBJ1-3	.	.	CATSPHSGNTIYF	TGTGCCACCAGTCCCCACTCTGGAAACACCATATATTTT